This TCR beta chain comes out of a study of blood T cell repertoires in COVID-19. The CDR3 extends over 11 amino acids. The germline V and J ends were trimmed by 7 bases and 8 bases, with 14 bases remaining between them. Germline lookup yields CDR1 SQVTM and CDR2 ANQGSEA. Here immunoSEQ multiplex PCR was the method, and the copy in TCRdb shows in-frame clones only, minus some. This sample has around 150,000 clones, with around nine tenths found just once. The sample consisted of PBMCs or T cells enriched from blood (not recorded which). The V call is TRBV29-1, the J call TRBJ1-2; tentatively, D is TRBD1 (6 bases). The clonotype comes from a woman aged 45-65 years who had recovered from COVID-19. The CDR3 loop is CSGGTTGGYTF. The CDR3 region has the DNA TGCAGCGGGGGGACAACAGGCGGCTACACCTTC.